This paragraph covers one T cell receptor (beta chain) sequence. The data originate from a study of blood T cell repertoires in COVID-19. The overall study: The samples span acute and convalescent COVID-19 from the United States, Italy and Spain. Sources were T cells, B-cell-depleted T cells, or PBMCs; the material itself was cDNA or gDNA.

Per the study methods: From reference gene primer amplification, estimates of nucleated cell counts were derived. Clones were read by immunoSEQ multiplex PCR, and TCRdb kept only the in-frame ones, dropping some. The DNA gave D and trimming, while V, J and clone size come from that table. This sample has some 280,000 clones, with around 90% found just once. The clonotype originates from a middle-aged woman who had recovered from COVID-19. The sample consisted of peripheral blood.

The CDR3 bases are TGTGCCAGCAGCCAAGAGGGGGCTTACGAGCAGTACTTC. Its translation is CASSQEGAYEQYF. The V call is TRBV3-1 (or the pseudogene TRBV3-2), the J call TRBJ2-7; weak D call: TRBD1 (6 bases). This CDR3 spans 13 amino acids. Germline CDR1 LGHDT, CDR2 YNNKEL (reference sequence). V was cut by 0 bases and J by 4 bases, with 7 bases left in between.